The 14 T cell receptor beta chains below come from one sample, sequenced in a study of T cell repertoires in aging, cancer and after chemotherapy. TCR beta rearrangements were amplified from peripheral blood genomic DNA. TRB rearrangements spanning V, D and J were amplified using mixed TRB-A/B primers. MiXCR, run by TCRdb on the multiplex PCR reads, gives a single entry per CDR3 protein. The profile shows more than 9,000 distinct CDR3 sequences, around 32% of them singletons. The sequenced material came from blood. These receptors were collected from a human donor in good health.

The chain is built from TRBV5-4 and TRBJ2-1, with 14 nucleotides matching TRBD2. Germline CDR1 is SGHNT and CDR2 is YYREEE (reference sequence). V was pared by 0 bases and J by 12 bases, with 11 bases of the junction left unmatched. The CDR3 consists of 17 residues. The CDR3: CASSLEPGLAGVGRQFF. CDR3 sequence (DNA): TGTGCCAGCAGCTTGGAGCCGGGACTAGCGGGAGTGGGGCGGCAGTTCTTC.

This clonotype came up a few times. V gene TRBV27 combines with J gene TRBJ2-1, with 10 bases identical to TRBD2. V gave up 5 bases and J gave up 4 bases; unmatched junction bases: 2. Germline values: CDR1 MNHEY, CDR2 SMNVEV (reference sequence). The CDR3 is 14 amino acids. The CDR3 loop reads CASSLAGAYNEQFF. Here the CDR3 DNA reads TGTGCCAGCAGTCTAGCGGGAGCTTACAATGAGCAGTTCTTC.

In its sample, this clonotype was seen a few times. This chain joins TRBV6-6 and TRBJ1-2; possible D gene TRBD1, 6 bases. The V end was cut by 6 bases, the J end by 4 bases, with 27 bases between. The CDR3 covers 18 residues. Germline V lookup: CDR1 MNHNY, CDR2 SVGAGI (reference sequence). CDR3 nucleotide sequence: TGTGCCAGCAGCCTGCGCAACCTTAGGGGGAAGGGTAGCTATGGCTACACCTTC. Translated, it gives CASSLRNLRGKGSYGYTF.

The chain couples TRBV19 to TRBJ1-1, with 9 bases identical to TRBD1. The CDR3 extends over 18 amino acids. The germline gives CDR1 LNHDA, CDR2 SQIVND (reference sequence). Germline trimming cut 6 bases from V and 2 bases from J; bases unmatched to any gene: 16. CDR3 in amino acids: CASSILPGQGFENTEAFF. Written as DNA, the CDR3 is TGTGCCAGTAGCATACTTCCGGGACAGGGTTTTGAAAACACTGAAGCTTTCTTT. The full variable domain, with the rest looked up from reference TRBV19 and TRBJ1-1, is DGGITQSPKYLFRKEGQNVTLSCEQNLNHDAMYWYRQDPGQGLRLIYYSQIVNDFQKGDIAEGYSVSREKKESFPLTVTSAQKNPTAFYLCASSILPGQGFENTEAFFGQGTRLTVV.

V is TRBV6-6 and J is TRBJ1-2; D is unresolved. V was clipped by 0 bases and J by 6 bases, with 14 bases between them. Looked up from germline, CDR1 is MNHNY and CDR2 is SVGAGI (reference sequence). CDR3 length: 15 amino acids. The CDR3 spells CASSYSGEGADGYTF. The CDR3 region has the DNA TGTGCCAGCAGTTACTCCGGGGAGGGTGCGGATGGCTACACCTTC.

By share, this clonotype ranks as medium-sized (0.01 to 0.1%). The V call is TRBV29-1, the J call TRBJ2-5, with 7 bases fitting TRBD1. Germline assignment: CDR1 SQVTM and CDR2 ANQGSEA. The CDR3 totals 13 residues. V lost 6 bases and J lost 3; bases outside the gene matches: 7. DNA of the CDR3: TGCAGCGTGACCGGGACAGTCGAAGAGACCCAGTACTTC. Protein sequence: CSVTGTVEETQYF.

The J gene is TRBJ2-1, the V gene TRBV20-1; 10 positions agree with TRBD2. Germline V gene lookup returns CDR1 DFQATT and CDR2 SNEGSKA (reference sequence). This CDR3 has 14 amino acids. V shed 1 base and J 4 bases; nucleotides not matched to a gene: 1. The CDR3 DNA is TGCAGTGCTAGAGGTAGCGGGAGGTACAATGAGCAGTTCTTC. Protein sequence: CSARGSGRYNEQFF.

The CDR3 DNA reads as TGTGCCACCAGTGATCCCCGAAGAGGGTCGGTCAATGAGCAGTTCTTC. Residues: CATSDPRRGSVNEQFF. This rearrangement joins TRBV24-1 to TRBJ2-1, with a tentative D call TRBD2 (5 bases). This CDR3 spans 16 amino acids. V shed 3 bases and J shed 6 bases, with 17 bases lying between them. Germline V gene data show CDR1 as KGHDR and CDR2 as SFDVKD.

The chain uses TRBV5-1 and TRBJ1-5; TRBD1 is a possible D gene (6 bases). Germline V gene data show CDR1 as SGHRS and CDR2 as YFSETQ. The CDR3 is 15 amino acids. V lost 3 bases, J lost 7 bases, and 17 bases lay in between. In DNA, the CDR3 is TGCGCCAGCAGCTCTGGGGGCGGGGGGCCACAGCCCCAGCATTTT. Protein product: CASSSGGGGPQPQHF. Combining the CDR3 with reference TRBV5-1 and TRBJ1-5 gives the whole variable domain KAGVTQTPRYLIKTRGQQVTLSCSPISGHRSVSWYQQTPGQGLQFLFEYFSETQRNKGNFPGRFSGRQFSNSRSEMNVSTLELGDSALYLCASSSGGGGPQPQHFGDGTRLSIL.

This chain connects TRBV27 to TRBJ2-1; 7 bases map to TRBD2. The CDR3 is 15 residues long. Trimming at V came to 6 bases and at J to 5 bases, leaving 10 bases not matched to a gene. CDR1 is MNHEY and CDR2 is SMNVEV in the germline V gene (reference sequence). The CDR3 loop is CASRRLRLADNEQFF. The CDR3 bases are TGTGCCAGCAGAAGGCTACGGCTAGCGGACAATGAGCAGTTCTTC.

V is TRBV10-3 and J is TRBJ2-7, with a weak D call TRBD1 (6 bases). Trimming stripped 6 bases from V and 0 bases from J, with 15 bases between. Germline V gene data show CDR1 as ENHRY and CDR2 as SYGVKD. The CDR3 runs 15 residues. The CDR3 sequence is CAIRGALKSSYEQYF. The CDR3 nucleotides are TGTGCCATCAGGGGGGCGTTAAAATCCTCCTACGAGCAGTACTTC.

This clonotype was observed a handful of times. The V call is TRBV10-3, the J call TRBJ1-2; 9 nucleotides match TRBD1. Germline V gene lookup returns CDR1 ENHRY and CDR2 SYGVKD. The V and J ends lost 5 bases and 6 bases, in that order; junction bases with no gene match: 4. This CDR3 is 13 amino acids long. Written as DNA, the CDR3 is TGTGCCATCAGTACAGGGGGCGCAGATGGCTACACCTTC. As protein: CAISTGGADGYTF.

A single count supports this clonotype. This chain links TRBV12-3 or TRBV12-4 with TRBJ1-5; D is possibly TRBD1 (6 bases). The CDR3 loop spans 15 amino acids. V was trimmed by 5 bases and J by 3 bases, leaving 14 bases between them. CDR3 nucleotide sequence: TGTGCCAGCAGTCAGTCGGGGGCAGTCAATCAGCCCCAGCATTTT. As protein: CASSQSGAVNQPQHF.

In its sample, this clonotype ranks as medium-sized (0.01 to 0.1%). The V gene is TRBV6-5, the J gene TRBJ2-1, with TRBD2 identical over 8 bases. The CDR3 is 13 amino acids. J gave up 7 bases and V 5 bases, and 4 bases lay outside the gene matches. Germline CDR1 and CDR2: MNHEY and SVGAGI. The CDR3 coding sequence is TGTGCCAGCAGTAGCGGGGGAGGGAATGAGCAGTTCTTC. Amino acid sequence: CASSSGGGNEQFF.